Shown below are 20 T cell receptor beta chains from a single sample sequenced in a study of regulatory T cells in long-lasting Graves disease. Time point of the sample: newly diagnosed GD, antithyroid drugs for less than 3 months. Isolated PBMC RNA provided the starting material for the TCR library. Building the TCR beta libraries relied on iRepertoire HTBI primers, and CDR3 regions underwent Arm-PCR. Via MiXCR, TCRdb re-called the multiplex PCR reads, giving one row per CDR3 protein. The sample consists of hundreds of thousands of distinct CDR3 sequences, 16% of them appearing once. These records were also assigned to another study, of T cells in Graves' hyperthyroidism and ophthalmopathy.

Sequencing was performed on peripheral blood mononuclear cells (PBMCs), taken at new diagnosis, from a patient treated with antithyroid drugs. Receptors originate from a man aged 40-50 years with Graves disease.

This clonotype was counted between two and nine times. V usage is TRBV9 and J usage is TRBJ2-3; no clear D gene. Germline CDR1 SGDLS, CDR2 YYNGEE. The CDR3 runs 13 residues. The germline V and J ends were trimmed by 1 base and 6 bases, with 9 bases remaining between them. CDR3 protein: CASSVSRGDTQYF. CDR3 sequence (DNA): TGTGCCAGCAGCGTAAGTCGCGGTGATACGCAGTATTTT.

The genes are TRBV18 and TRBJ1-2; D gene unclear. The V end was cut by 1 base, the J end by 2 bases, with 5 bases between. Germline V gives CDR1 KGHSH, CDR2 LQKENI. This CDR3 has 13 residues. The CDR3 reads CASSPRTNYGYTF. CDR3 sequence (DNA): TGTGCCAGCTCACCACGCACCAACTATGGCTACACCTTC.

The V call is TRBV5-1, the J call TRBJ2-7; 9 nucleotides match TRBD2. The CDR3 sequence is 14 residues long. The germline CDR1 and CDR2 sequences are SGHRS and YFSETQ. Trimming at V came to 7 bases and at J to 2 bases, leaving 7 bases not matched to a gene. The CDR3 DNA reads as TGCGCCAGCCGGCGGGGGGGGGGGACCTACGAGCAGTACTTC. Amino acids: CASRRGGGTYEQYF. Using reference TRBV5-1 and TRBJ2-7 for the parts outside the CDR3, the full variable domain is KAGVTQTPRYLIKTRGQQVTLSCSPISGHRSVSWYQQTPGQGLQFLFEYFSETQRNKGNFPGRFSGRQFSNSRSEMNVSTLELGDSALYLCASRRGGGTYEQYFGPGTRLTVT.

There are many counts of this clonotype. V is TRBV28 and J is TRBJ2-1; D is perhaps TRBD2 (6 bases). The V gene lost 5 bases and the J gene lost 7 bases, with 9 bases spanning the gap. CDR1 is MDHEN, CDR2 SYDVKM, per germline. The CDR3 covers 12 residues. CDR3 in amino acids: CASSPGRNEQFF. CDR3 DNA sequence: TGTGCCAGCAGTCCAGGGAGGAATGAGCAGTTCTTC.

This clonotype was seen repeatedly, ten times or more. The chain employs TRBV6-2 or TRBV6-3 and TRBJ2-7; 10 bases map to TRBD1. The germline gives CDR1 MNHEY, CDR2 SVGEGT. Losses at the gene ends were 5 bases for V and 3 bases for J; bases not matched to a gene: 7. The CDR3 consists of 15 residues. In DNA, the CDR3 is TGTGCCAGCAGTACTCGGGACAGGGGTATCTACGAGCAGTACTTC. Amino acids: CASSTRDRGIYEQYF.

In the case of this clonotype: Since the CDR3 does not end with the conserved phenylalanine or tryptophan, this likely comes from a read error. The gene calls are TRBV20-1 and TRBJ2-5; the D gene is possibly TRBD1 (5 bases). V was trimmed by 2 bases and J by 2 bases, leaving 12 bases between them. The CDR3 spans 14 residues. From germline, CDR1 is DFQATT and CDR2 SNEGSKA (reference sequence). The CDR3 bases are TGCAGTGCTAGATCCCCGACAGCGCAAGAGACCCAGTACCTC. Translating it yields CSARSPTAQETQYL.

At least ten counts were recorded for this clonotype. The rearrangement joins TRBV7-9 to TRBJ1-3; perhaps TRBD1 as D (6 bases). The CDR3 totals 16 residues. The V end lost 5 bases, the J end lost 0 bases, and 14 bases lay between the germline ends. Germline V lookup: CDR1 SEHNR, CDR2 FQNEAQ (reference sequence). CDR3 in DNA: TGTGCCAGCAGCCCCCTAGGACAGAGCTCTGGAAACACCATATATTTT. As protein: CASSPLGQSSGNTIYF.

This clonotype was observed a few times. The rearrangement links TRBV5-1 to TRBJ2-2; D is uncertain. CDR1 is SGHRS, CDR2 YFSETQ, per germline. The V end was cut by 1 base, the J end by 5 bases, with 9 bases between. The CDR3 loop spans 14 amino acids. The CDR3 DNA follows: TGCGCCAGCAGCTTGATCGGGCGGACCGGGGAGCTGTTTTTT. Translated: CASSLIGRTGELFF.

In regard to this clonotype: Since a much larger clone is just one base distant, this may be a read error. The rearrangement links TRBV20-1 to TRBJ1-3; D ambiguous. The CDR3 is 14 amino acids. From germline, CDR1 is DFQATT and CDR2 SNEGSKA (reference sequence). CDR3 sequence reads: CSARDLTSGNIIYF. In DNA form, the CDR3 reads TGCAGTGCTAGAGATCTAACGTCTGGAAACATCATATATTTT.

This clonotype has a handful of counts. J is TRBJ2-3 and V is TRBV7-3; D gene ambiguous. This CDR3 region has 13 residues. The ends were cut back, 2 bases at V and 10 bases at J, with 13 bases in the middle. From germline, CDR1 is SGHTA and CDR2 FQGTGA. The CDR3 is CASSLGASGAQYF. DNA for the CDR3: TGTGCCAGCAGCTTAGGTGCTAGTGGAGCGCAGTATTTT.

This clonotype was seen ten or more times. The chain uses TRBV6-1 and TRBJ2-4; D tentatively fits TRBD1 or TRBD2 (5 bases each). The CDR3 has 13 amino acids. The V gene lost 10 bases and the J gene lost 5 bases, with 15 bases spanning the gap. Germline CDR1 is MNHNS and CDR2 is SASEGT. CDR3 bases: TGTGCCATTAGGGGACGGACCCAAAACATTCAGTACTTC. It specifies CAIRGRTQNIQYF.

This clonotype was picked up a small number of times. The genes are TRBV6-2 or TRBV6-3 and TRBJ1-5, with unresolved D. V was cut by 5 bases and J by 2 bases, with 10 bases left in between. Germline V gene lookup returns CDR1 MNHEY and CDR2 SVGEGT. The CDR3 has 14 residues. The CDR3 loop reads CASSPAAGNQPQHF. For the CDR3, the DNA is TGTGCCAGCAGTCCCGCCGCGGGCAATCAGCCCCAGCATTTT.

This clonotype was observed many times. The chain combines TRBV24-1 with TRBJ2-1; D possibly corresponds to TRBD1 (6 bases). This CDR3 has 15 amino acids. Looked up from germline, CDR1 is KGHDR and CDR2 is SFDVKD. V lost 9 bases and J 8 bases, leaving 22 bases between the germline ends. CDR3 region: CATSARHREIYEQFF. The DNA for the CDR3 is TGTGCCACCTCGGCCCGGCACAGGGAAATCTATGAGCAGTTCTTC.

Many counts were recorded for this clonotype. V is TRBV18 and J is TRBJ2-2, with D unclear. CDR1 is KGHSH, CDR2 LQKENI, per germline. The CDR3 extends over 11 amino acids. Deletions cut 10 bases from V and 3 bases from J, with 6 bases between. The CDR3 protein is CATLYTGELFF. Written as DNA, the CDR3 is TGTGCCACCTTATACACCGGGGAGCTGTTTTTT.

V and J are TRBV3-1 and TRBJ1-6; no definite D call. The CDR3 loop spans 16 amino acids. V was trimmed by 4 bases and J by 0 bases, leaving 10 bases between them. CDR1 is LGHDT, CDR2 YNNKEL, per germline (reference sequence). CDR3 DNA: TGTGCCAGCAGCCCATTCTCGAGCTCCTATAATTCACCCCTCCACTTT. Protein sequence: CASSPFSSSYNSPLHF.

This chain connects TRBV5-5 to TRBJ2-2, with D unresolved. Germline V gene lookup returns CDR1 SGHKS and CDR2 YYEKEE (reference sequence). Trimming removed 0 bases at V and 2 bases at J, with 17 bases between. The CDR3 consists of 18 residues. The CDR3 protein is CASSLEVRRRPNTGELFF. DNA for the CDR3: TGTGCCAGCAGCTTGGAGGTCCGACGACGACCCAACACCGGGGAGCTGTTTTTT.

This clonotype was seen ten or more times. This sequence joins TRBV6-2 or TRBV6-3 and TRBJ2-3; 13 bases are a match to TRBD2. The CDR3 extends over 16 amino acids. Germline V lookup: CDR1 MNHEY, CDR2 SVGEGT. Trimming took 6 bases from V and 5 from J; bases not matched to a gene: 8. The CDR3, as DNA: TGTGCCAGCAGCCGTGACCGACTAGCGGGGGGAGATACGCAGTATTTT. Protein sequence: CASSRDRLAGGDTQYF.

This clonotype was detected many times. The chain recombines TRBV2 with TRBJ2-1; D possibly uses TRBD1 or TRBD2 (5 bases each). The V end lost 1 base, the J end lost 5 bases, and 18 bases lay between the germline ends. This CDR3 contains 17 residues. Germline V gives CDR1 SNHLY, CDR2 FYNNEI. The CDR3 nucleotides read TGTGCCAGCAGTGAAGGTACCGGGTCCGGGACCGACAATGAGCAGTTCTTC. It codes for CASSEGTGSGTDNEQFF. The variable domain in full, with the rest retrieved from reference TRBV2 and TRBJ2-1, is EPEVTQTPSHQVTQMGQEVILRCVPISNHLYFYWYRQILGQKVEFLVSFYNNEISEKSEIFDDQFSVERPDGSNFTLKIRSTKLEDSAMYFCASSEGTGSGTDNEQFFGPGTRLTVL.

This clonotype appeared a few times. The chain carries TRBV5-1 and TRBJ2-1, with 11 bases fitting TRBD1. Germline CDR1 reads SGHRS; CDR2 reads YFSETQ. V lost 4 bases, J lost 4 bases, and 7 bases stayed unmatched. The CDR3 covers 16 residues. For the CDR3, the DNA is TGCGCCAGCAGCCGGACAGGGGGCGGATTATACAATGAGCAGTTCTTC. It yields the protein CASSRTGGGLYNEQFF.

This clonotype was counted ten times or more. The J gene is TRBJ1-5, the V gene TRBV5-1, with 9 bases fitting TRBD1. CDR1 is SGHRS, CDR2 YFSETQ, per germline. The CDR3 is 14 residues long. V shed 4 bases and J 8 bases; nucleotides not matched to a gene: 7. CDR3 coding DNA: TGCGCCAGCAGCCCGAGGACAGGGGAGAAGCCCCAGCATTTT. Translation gives CASSPRTGEKPQHF.